The 7 T cell receptor beta chains reported below all come from one sample, sequenced in a study of cytomegalovirus exposure and HLA in healthy donors. PCR primers comprised 60 Vbeta and 13 Jbeta primers. Data came from immunoSEQ multiplex PCR; TCRdb stores just in-frame clones and leaves some out. The sample yields tens of thousands of clones, 10% seen once. Sample: PBMCs. The receptors shown here come from a man aged 55 to 70 in good health and CMV-seropositive.

The rearrangement joins TRBV28 to TRBJ1-6; 8 positions agree with TRBD1. CDR3 length: 15 amino acids. V gave up 11 bases and J gave up 7 bases; unmatched junction bases: 13. The V gene's germline CDR1 is MDHEN and CDR2 SYDVKM. The CDR3 here is CAGSPDRVGNSPLHF. As DNA, the CDR3 is TGTGCCGGTAGTCCGGACAGGGTAGGCAATTCACCCCTCCACTTT.

This sequence joins TRBV6-6 and TRBJ2-3; TRBD2 aligns across 7 bases. Per the germline V gene, CDR1 is MNHNY and CDR2 is SVGAGI (reference sequence). The V and J ends lost 4 bases and 3 bases, in that order; junction bases with no gene match: 7. The CDR3 is 15 amino acids. The DNA for the CDR3 is TGTGCCAGCAGTTCCTTGCGGGGGATGACAGATACGCAGTATTTT. Its protein product is CASSSLRGMTDTQYF.

This clone has a handful of counts. This chain joins TRBV2 and TRBJ1-1, with D perhaps matching TRBD1 (5 bases). Germline V gene data show CDR1 as SNHLY and CDR2 as FYNNEI. The CDR3 runs to 12 residues. The V end lost 8 bases, the J end lost 4 bases, and 11 bases lay between the germline ends. CDR3 in amino acids: CASGGTITEAFF. CDR3 bases: TGTGCCAGCGGGGGGACCATCACTGAAGCTTTCTTT.

As concerns this clone: Additional DNA sequences in this sample encode the identical CDR3. J is TRBJ1-6 and V is TRBV27, with a possible D match to TRBD1 (5 bases). The CDR3 length is 16 residues. CDR1 is MNHEY and CDR2 is SMNVEV in the germline V gene (reference sequence). Trimming stripped 2 bases from V and 5 bases from J, with 13 bases between. The CDR3: CASSLKGQGNNSPLHF. CDR3 sequence (DNA): TGTGCCAGCAGTTTAAAAGGGCAGGGTAATAATTCACCCCTCCACTTT.

This chain uses TRBV7-3 with TRBJ1-1, with D tentatively TRBD1 (5 bases). Trimming pared 1 base from V and 11 bases from J, leaving 11 bases between. This CDR3 has 12 residues. Germline CDR1 reads SGHTA; CDR2 reads FQGTGA. CDR3 in amino acids: CASSLSGRDAFF. As DNA, the CDR3 is TGTGCCAGCAGCTTAAGTGGCAGGGATGCTTTCTTT.

This clone was counted between two and nine times. Other DNA sequences from this sample encode an identical CDR3 as well. The genes are TRBV6-5 and TRBJ1-1, with D unclear. The CDR3 loop spans 15 amino acids. Germline assignment: CDR1 MNHEY and CDR2 SVGAGI. The germline V and J ends were trimmed by 0 bases and 1 base, with 9 bases remaining between them. CDR3 loop: CASSYSSAGNTEAFF. The CDR3 DNA reads TGTGCCAGCAGTTACTCGTCTGCGGGGAACACTGAAGCTTTCTTT.

This clone has at least ten counts. This chain joins TRBV19 and TRBJ1-1, with D possibly TRBD1 on 5 matching bases. This CDR3 is 13 amino acids long. Trimming took off 3 bases at V and 4 bases at J, with 9 bases between the two ends. CDR1 is LNHDA, CDR2 SQIVND, per germline (reference sequence). The CDR3 reads CASSMAGITEAFF. The DNA for the CDR3 is TGTGCCAGTAGTATGGCAGGGATCACTGAAGCTTTCTTT.